This TCR beta chain came from a study of blood T cell repertoires in COVID-19. Assay: immunoSEQ multiplex PCR; the TCRdb copy retains only in-frame clones and omits some. Among tens of thousands of clones, approximately 90% were seen once, and the ten largest hold less than 1.5%. The germline gives CDR1 KGHDR, CDR2 SFDVKD. CDR3 size: 13 residues. J lost 10 bases, V lost 3 bases, and 4 bases had no gene match. J is TRBJ2-1 and V is TRBV24-1, with TRBD1 identical over 8 bases. The sequence was obtained from a woman between 55 and 75 years old with acute or convalescent COVID-19. Material for sequencing was peripheral blood. The CDR3 sequence is CATSDPTGEEQFF. CDR3 DNA sequence: TGTGCCACCAGTGATCCGACAGGGGAAGAGCAGTTCTTC.